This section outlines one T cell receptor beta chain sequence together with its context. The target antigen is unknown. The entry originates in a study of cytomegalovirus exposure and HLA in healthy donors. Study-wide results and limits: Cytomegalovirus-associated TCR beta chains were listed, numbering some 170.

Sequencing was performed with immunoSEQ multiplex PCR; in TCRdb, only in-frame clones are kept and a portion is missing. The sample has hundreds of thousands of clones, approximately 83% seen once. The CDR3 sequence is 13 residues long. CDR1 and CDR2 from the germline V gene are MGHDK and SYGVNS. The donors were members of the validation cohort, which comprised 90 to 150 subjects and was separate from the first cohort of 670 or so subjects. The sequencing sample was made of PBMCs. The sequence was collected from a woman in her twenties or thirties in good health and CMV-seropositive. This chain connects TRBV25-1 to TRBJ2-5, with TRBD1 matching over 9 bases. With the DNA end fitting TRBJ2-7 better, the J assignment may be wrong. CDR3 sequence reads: CASSTGGIYEQYF. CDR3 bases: TGTGCCAGCAGTACAGGGGGCATATACGAGCAGTACTTC.